Included here is one T cell receptor beta chain sequence, with context. The target antigen is unknown. These data are taken from a study of beta chain features in type 1 diabetes. Whole-study context: Patients were similar to healthy donors in age and gender (as well as in cell yields). Notes on the study in general: Patients with Type 1 diabetes showed moderately but significantly shorter TCRB CDR3s in all four CD4+ subsets. Cells expressing TCR highly could be over-represented by cDNA sequencing.

With V trimmed by 4 bases and J by 3 bases, 7 bases remained unmatched. In germline, CDR1 is SGHNT, CDR2 YYREEE (reference sequence). The CDR3 is made up of 15 amino acids. Every bit of the isolated RNA underwent reverse transcription, so sequencing read expressed TCRB transcripts. Assay: immunoSEQ multiplex PCR; the TCRdb copy retains only in-frame clones and omits some. This table holds more than 200,000 clones, about a sixth found once. The TCR originated in a man aged 25 to 45 with type 1 diabetes. This rearrangement joins TRBV5-4 to TRBJ2-7; 10 nucleotides align to TRBD1. The sequencing input was naive CD4+ T cells from blood. CDR3 residues: CASSPDRGPFYEQYF. Written as DNA, the CDR3 is TGTGCCAGCAGCCCCGACAGGGGGCCTTTCTACGAGCAGTACTTC. Based on the CDR3 plus reference TRBV5-4 and TRBJ2-7, the full variable domain is ETGVTQSPTHLIKTRGQQVTLRCSSQSGHNTVSWYQQALGQGPQFIFQYYREEENGRGNFPPRFSGLQFPNYSSELNVNALELDDSALYLCASSPDRGPFYEQYFGPGTRLTVT.